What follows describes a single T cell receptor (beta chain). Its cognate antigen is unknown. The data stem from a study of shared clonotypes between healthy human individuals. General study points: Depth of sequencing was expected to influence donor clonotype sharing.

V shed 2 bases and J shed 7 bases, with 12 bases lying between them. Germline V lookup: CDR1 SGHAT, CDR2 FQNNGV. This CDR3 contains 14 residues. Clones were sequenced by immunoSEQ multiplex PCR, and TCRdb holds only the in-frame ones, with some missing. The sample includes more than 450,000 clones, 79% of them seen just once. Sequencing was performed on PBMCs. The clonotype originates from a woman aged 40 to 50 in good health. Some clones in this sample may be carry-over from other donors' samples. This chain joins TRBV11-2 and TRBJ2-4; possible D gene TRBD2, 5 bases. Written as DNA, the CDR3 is TGTGCCAGCAGCTTAAGGTTCGGGGAGAACATTCAGTACTTC. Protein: CASSLRFGENIQYF.